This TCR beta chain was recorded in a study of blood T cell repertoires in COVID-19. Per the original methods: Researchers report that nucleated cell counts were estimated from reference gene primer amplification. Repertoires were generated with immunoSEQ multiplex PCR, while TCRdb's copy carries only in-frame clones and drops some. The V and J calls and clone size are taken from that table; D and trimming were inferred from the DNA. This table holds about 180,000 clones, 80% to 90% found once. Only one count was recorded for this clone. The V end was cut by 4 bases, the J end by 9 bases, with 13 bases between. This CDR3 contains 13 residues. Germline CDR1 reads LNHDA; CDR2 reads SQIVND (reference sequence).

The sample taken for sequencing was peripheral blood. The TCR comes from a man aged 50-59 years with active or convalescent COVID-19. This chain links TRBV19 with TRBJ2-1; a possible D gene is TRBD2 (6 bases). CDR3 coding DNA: TGTGCCAGTAGTAACCTGGACTACGGTGAGCAGTTCTTC. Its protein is CASSNLDYGEQFF.